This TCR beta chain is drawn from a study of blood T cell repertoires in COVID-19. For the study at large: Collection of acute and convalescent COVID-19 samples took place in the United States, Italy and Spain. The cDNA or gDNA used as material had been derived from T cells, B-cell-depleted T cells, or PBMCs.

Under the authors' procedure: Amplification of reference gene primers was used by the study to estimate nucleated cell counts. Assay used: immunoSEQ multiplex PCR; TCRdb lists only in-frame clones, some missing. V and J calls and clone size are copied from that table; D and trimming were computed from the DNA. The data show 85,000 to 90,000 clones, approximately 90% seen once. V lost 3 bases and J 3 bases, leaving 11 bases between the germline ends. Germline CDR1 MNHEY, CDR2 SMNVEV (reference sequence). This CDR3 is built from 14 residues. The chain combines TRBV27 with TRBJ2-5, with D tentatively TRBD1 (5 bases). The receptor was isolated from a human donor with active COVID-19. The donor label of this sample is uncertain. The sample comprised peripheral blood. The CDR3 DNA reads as TGTGCCAGCAGTTTCAGGGTCAGTAAAGAGACCCAGTACTTC. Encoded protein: CASSFRVSKETQYF.